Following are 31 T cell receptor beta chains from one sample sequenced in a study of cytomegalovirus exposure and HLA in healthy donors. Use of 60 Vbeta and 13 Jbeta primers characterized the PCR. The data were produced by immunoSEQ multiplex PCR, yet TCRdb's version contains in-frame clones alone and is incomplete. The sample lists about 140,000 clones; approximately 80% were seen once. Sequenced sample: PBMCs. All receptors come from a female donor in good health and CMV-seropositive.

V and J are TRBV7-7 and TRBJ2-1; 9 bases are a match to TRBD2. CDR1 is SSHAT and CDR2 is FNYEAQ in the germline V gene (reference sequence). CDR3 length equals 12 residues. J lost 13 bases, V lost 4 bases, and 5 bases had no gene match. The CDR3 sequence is CASSSSGGKQFF. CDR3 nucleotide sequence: TGTGCCAGCAGCTCAAGCGGGGGGAAACAGTTCTTC.

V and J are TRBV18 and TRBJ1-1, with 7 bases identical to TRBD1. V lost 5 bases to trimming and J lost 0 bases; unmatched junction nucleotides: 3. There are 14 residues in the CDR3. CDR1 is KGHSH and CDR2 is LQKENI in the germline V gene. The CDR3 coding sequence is TGTGCCAGCTCATTCGACAGGGTGAACACTGAAGCTTTCTTT. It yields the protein CASSFDRVNTEAFF.

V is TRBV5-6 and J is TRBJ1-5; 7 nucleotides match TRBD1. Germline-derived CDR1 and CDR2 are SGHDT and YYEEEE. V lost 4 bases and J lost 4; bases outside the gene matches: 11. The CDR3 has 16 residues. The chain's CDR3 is CASSQYRGGGNQPQHF. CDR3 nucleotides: TGTGCCAGCAGCCAGTACAGGGGAGGTGGGAATCAGCCCCAGCATTTT.

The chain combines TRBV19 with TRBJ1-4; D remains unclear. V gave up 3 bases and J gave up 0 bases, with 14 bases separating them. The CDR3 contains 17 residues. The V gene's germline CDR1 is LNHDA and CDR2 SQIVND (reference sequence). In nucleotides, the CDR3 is TGTGCCAGTAGTATGCGGCGGGCAGCTGCAACTAATGAAAAACTGTTTTTT. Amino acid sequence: CASSMRRAAATNEKLFF.

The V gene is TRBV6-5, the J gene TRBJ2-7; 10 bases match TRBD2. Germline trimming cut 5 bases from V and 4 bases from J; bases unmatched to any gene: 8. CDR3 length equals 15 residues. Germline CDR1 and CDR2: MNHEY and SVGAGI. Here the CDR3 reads CASSLDSSGSYEQYF. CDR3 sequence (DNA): TGTGCCAGCAGTCTGGATTCTAGCGGGAGTTACGAGCAGTACTTC.

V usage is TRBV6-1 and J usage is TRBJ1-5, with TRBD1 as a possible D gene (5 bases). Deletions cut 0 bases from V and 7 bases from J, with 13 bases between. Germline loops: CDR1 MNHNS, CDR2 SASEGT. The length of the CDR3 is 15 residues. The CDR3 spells CASSEAPGLGQPQHF. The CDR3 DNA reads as TGTGCCAGCAGTGAAGCGCCAGGGCTTGGGCAGCCCCAGCATTTT.

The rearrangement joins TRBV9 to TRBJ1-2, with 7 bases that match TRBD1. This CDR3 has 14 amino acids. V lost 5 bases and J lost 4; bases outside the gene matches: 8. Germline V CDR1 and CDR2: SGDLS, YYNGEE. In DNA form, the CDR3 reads TGTGCCAGCAGTCCCGGGACAGAGTTCTATGGCTACACCTTC. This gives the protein CASSPGTEFYGYTF. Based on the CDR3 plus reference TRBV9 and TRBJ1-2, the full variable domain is DSGVTQTPKHLITATGQRVTLRCSPRSGDLSVYWYQQSLDQGLQFLIQYYNGEERAKGNILERFSAQQFPDLHSELNLSSLELGDSALYFCASSPGTEFYGYTFGSGTRLTVV.

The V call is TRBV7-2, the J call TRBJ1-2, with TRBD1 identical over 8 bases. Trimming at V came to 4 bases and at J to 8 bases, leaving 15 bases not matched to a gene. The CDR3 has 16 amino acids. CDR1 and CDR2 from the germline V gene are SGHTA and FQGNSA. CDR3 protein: CASSSNWGQAYGGYTF. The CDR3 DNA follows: TGTGCCAGCAGCTCCAACTGGGGACAGGCGTATGGGGGCTACACCTTC.

CDR3 nucleotides: TGTGCCAGCAGCCGAGGGGGGGTTAGCACAGATACGCAGTATTTT. Residues: CASSRGGVSTDTQYF. The chain combines TRBV7-3 with TRBJ2-3; D is possibly TRBD2 (7 bases). The CDR3 has 15 amino acids. Trimming stripped 5 bases from V and 0 bases from J, with 12 bases between. The germline gives CDR1 SGHTA, CDR2 FQGTGA. Looking up the rest from reference TRBV7-3 and TRBJ2-3 gives the full variable domain: GAGVSQTPSNKVTEKGKYVELRCDPISGHTALYWYRQSLGQGPEFLIYFQGTGAADDSGLPNDRFFAVRPEGSVSTLKIQRTERGDSAVYLCASSRGGVSTDTQYFGPGTRLTVL.

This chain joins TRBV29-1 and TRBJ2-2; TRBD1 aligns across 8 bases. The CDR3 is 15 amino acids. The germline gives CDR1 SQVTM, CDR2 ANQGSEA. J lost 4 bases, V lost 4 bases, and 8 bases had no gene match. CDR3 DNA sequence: TGCAGCGTTGTAATCAGGGGGCAGGTCACCGGGGAGCTGTTTTTT. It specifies CSVVIRGQVTGELFF.

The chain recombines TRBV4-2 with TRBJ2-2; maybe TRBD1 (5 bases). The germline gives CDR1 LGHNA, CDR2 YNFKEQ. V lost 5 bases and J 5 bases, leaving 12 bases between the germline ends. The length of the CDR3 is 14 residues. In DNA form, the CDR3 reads TGTGCCAGCAGCGTAGGGGTCGGAACCGGGGAGCTGTTTTTT. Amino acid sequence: CASSVGVGTGELFF.

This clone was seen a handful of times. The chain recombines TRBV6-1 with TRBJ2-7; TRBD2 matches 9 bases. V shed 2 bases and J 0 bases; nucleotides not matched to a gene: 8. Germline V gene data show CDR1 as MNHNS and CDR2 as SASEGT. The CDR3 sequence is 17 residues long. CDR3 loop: CASSESASGTSSYEQYF. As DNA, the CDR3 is TGTGCCAGCAGTGAATCCGCTAGCGGGACGAGCTCCTACGAGCAGTACTTC.

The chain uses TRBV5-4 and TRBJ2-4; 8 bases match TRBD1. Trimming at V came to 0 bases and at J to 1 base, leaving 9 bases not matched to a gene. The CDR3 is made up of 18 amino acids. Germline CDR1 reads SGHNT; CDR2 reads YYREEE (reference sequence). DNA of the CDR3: TGTGCCAGCAGCTTGGGCCAGGGGGCTGTCTCGGCCAAAAACATTCAGTACTTC. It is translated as CASSLGQGAVSAKNIQYF.

The CDR3 coding sequence is TGTGCCAGCAGCCGGCGGGGGGGCCTTTTGGAGACCCAGTACTTC. It codes for CASSRRGGLLETQYF. The chain employs TRBV14 and TRBJ2-5; 9 bases agree with TRBD2. This CDR3 spans 15 amino acids. V was pared by 4 bases and J by 5 bases, with 8 bases of the junction left unmatched. CDR1 is SGHDN, CDR2 FVKESK, per germline.

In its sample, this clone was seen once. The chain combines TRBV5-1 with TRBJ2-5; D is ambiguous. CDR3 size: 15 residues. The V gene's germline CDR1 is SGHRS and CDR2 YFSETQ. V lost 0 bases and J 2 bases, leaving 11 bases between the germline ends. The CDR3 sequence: CASSLAASLQETQYF. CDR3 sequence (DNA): TGCGCCAGCAGCTTGGCCGCCAGTTTACAAGAGACCCAGTACTTC.

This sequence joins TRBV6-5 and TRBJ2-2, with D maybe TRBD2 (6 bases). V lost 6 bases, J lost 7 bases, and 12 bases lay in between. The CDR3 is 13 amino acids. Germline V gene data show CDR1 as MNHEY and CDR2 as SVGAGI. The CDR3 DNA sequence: TGTGCCAGCAGGACGGGAGTCGGCGGGGAGCTGTTTTTT. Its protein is CASRTGVGGELFF.

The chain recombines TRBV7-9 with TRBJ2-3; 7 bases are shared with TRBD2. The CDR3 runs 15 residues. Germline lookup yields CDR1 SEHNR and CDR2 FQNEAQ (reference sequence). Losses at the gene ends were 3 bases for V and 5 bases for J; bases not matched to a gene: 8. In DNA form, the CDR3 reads TGTGCCAGCAGCTTGAGCGGGAACGCGGGAGATACGCAGTATTTT. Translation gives CASSLSGNAGDTQYF. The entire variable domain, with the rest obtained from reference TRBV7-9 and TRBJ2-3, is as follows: DTGVSQNPRHKITKRGQNVTFRCDPISEHNRLYWYRQTLGQGPEFLTYFQNEAQLEKSRLLSDRFSAERPKGSFSTLEIQRTEQGDSAMYLCASSLSGNAGDTQYFGPGTRLTVL.

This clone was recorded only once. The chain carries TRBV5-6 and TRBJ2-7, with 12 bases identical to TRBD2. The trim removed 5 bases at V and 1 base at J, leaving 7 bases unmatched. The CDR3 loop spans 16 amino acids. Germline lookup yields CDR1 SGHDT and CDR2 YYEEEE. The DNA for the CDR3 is TGTGCCAGCAGACCAACTAGCGGGAGGATGTCCTACGAGCAGTACTTC. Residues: CASRPTSGRMSYEQYF.

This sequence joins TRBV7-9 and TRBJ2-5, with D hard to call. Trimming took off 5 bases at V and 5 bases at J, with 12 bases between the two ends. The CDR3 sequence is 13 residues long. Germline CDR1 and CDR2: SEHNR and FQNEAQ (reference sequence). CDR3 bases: TGTGCCAGCAGCCCCGCCGCCCGGGAGACCCAGTACTTC. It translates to CASSPAARETQYF.

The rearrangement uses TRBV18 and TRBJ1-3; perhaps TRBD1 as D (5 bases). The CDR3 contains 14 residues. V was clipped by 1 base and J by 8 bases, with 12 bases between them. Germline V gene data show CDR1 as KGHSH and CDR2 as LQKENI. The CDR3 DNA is TGTGCCAGCTCACCACTCAGGGTTGGGGACACCATATATTTT. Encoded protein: CASSPLRVGDTIYF.

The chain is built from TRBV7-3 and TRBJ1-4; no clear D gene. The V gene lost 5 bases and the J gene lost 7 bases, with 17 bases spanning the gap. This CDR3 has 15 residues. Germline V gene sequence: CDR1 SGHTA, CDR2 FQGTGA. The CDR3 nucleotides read TGTGCCAGCAGCGAAGGCAGGCCTATGGGTGAAAAACTGTTTTTT. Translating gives CASSEGRPMGEKLFF.

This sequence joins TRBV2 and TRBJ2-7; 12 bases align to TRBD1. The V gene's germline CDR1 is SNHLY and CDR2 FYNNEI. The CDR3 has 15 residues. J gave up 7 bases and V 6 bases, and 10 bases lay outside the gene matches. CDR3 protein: CASRGQGATFREQYF. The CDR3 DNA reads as TGTGCCAGCAGGGGACAGGGGGCTACCTTTAGAGAGCAGTACTTC.

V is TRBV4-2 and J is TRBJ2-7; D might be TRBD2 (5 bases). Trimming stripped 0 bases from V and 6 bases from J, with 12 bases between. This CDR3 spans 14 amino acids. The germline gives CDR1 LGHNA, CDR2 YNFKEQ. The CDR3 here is CASSQDPGIREQYF. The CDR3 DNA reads TGTGCCAGCAGCCAAGATCCCGGGATCCGCGAGCAGTACTTC.

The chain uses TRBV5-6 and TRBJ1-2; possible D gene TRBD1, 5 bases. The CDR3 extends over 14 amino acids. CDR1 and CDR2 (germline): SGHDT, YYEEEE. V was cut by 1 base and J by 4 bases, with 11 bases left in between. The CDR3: CASSLRGLSYGYTF. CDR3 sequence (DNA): TGTGCCAGCAGCTTGAGGGGACTCTCCTATGGCTACACCTTC. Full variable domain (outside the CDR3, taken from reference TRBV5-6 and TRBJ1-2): DAGVTQSPTHLIKTRGQQVTLRCSPKSGHDTVSWYQQALGQGPQFIFQYYEEEERQRGNFPDRFSGHQFPNYSSELNVNALLLGDSALYLCASSLRGLSYGYTFGSGTRLTVV.

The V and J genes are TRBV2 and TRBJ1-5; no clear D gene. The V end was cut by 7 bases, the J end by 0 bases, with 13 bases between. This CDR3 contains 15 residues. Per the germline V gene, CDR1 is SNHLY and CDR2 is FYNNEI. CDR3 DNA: TGTGCCAGCATTATCGGCAGGAATAGCAATCAGCCCCAGCATTTT. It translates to CASIIGRNSNQPQHF.

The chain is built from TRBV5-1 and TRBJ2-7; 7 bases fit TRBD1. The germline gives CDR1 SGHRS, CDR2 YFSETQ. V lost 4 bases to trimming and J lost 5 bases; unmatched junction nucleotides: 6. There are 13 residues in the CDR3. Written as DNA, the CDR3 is TGCGCCAGCAGCCCCGGACAGGAAGACGAGCAGTACTTC. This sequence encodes CASSPGQEDEQYF.

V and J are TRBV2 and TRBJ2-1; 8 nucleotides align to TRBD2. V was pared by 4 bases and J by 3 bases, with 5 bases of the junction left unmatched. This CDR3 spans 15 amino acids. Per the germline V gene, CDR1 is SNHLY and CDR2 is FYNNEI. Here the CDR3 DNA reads TGTGCCAGCAGTGGGACCAGCGGGGGCTACAATGAGCAGTTCTTC. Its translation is CASSGTSGGYNEQFF.

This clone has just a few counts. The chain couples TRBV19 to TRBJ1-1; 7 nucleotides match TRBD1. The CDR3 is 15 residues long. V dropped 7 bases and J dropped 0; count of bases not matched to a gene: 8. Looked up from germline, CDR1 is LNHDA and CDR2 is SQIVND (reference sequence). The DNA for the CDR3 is TGTGCCAGTATAGGGGGACAGCGACTGAACACTGAAGCTTTCTTT. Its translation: CASIGGQRLNTEAFF.

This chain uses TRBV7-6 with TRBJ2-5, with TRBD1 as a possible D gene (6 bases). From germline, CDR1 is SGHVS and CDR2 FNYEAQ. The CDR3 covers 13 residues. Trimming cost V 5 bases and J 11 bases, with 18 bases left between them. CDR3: CASSTGTLVEQYF. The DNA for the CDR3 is TGTGCCAGCAGCACCGGGACACTGGTAGAGCAGTACTTC.

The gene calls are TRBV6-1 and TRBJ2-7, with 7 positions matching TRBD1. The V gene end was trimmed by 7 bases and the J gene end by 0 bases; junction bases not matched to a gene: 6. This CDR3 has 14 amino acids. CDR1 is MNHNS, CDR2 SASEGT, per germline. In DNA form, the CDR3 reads TGTGCCAGCATCATCGCAGGGGGCTCCTACGAGCAGTACTTC. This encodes CASIIAGGSYEQYF.

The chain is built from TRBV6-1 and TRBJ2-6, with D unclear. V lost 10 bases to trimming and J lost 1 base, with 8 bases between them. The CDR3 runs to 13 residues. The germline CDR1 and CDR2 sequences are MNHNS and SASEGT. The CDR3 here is CATEQSGANVLTF. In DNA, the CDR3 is TGTGCCACCGAACAGTCTGGGGCCAACGTCCTGACTTTC.